This is a list of T cell receptor beta chains from one sample in a study of T-cell reconstitution after alpha-beta-depleted transplantation in children. TCRdb independently ran MiXCR on the PCR reads; one entry per CDR3 protein. The sample consists of about 640,000 distinct CDR3 sequences, roughly 17% of them appearing once. The source was PBMCs from the stem cell graft donor, collected from the stem cell graft. Source of these receptors: a human donor who donated a stem cell graft to a child with acute myeloid leukemia. Each CDR3 is given with its conserved first and last residue. A D gene is named only where the DNA matches it firmly. The size entry is marked missing in some rows and otherwise reads once, few, many or a size class.

V gene	clone size	J gene	D gene	CDR3 protein	CDR3 DNA
TRBV23-1	many	TRBJ1-1	-	CASHLLNTSNTEAFF	TGCGCCAGTCACCTACTAAATACTTCCAACACTGAAGCTTTCTTT
TRBV12-3/TRBV12-4	few	TRBJ2-6	-	CASSLKTALDGANVLTF	TGTGCCAGCAGTTTGAAGACAGCCTTGGATGGGGCCAACGTCCTGACTTTC
TRBV4-3	-	TRBJ1-2	-	CASSQDSGEAHYGYTF	TGCGCCAGCAGCCAAGATTCCGGCGAGGCTCACTATGGCTACACCTTC
TRBV11-2	-	TRBJ1-1	-	CASSPTRIGIPEAFF	TGTGCCAGCAGCCCAACCAGGATAGGGATTCCTGAAGCTTTCTTT
TRBV29-1	many	TRBJ1-1	-	CSVLSAGRVNTEAFF	TGCAGCGTTTTGTCCGCTGGGAGGGTGAACACTGAAGCTTTCTTT
TRBV5-1	-	TRBJ2-5	-	CASSLWRSRETETQYF	TGCGCCAGCAGCTTATGGCGGTCCAGGGAGACGGAGACCCAGTACTTC
TRBV7-2	-	TRBJ2-1	TRBD2	CASSSRSGGSYNEQFF	TGTGCCAGCAGCTCGCGTAGCGGGGGATCCTACAATGAGCAGTTCTTC
TRBV12-3/TRBV12-4	-	TRBJ2-2	-	CASHSWTTNTGELFF	TGTGCCAGCCATTCCTGGACTACGAACACCGGGGAGCTGTTTTTT
TRBV20-1	-	TRBJ1-4	-	CSARDAPAGTNEKLFF	TGCAGTGCTAGAGACGCCCCGGCAGGAACTAATGAAAAACTGTTTTTT
TRBV5-1	many	TRBJ2-1	-	CASYRDSEQFF	TGCGCCAGCTACAGGGATAGTGAGCAGTTCTTC
TRBV7-2	-	TRBJ2-6	-	CARLSGANVLTF	TGTGCCAGGTTATCTGGGGCCAACGTCCTGACTTTC
TRBV7-9	few	TRBJ2-1	-	CASSLGVGTLSYNEQFF	TGTGCCAGCAGCTTAGGTGTAGGGACACTCTCCTACAATGAGCAGTTCTTC
TRBV12-3/TRBV12-4	many	TRBJ1-6	TRBD1	CASRTGNSPLHF	TGTGCCAGCAGGACAGGGAATTCACCCCTCCACTTT
TRBV20-1	many	TRBJ2-3	-	CSASGVGRGRTDTQYF	TGCAGTGCTAGTGGAGTCGGGCGGGGTCGCACAGATACGCAGTATTTT
TRBV20-1	many	TRBJ2-3	-	CSARAGGPTDTQYF	TGCAGTGCTAGAGCGGGCGGGCCCACAGATACGCAGTATTTT
TRBV12-3/TRBV12-4	-	TRBJ2-7	-	CASSFGGPEQYF	TGTGCCAGCAGTTTTGGGGGTCCCGAGCAGTACTTC
TRBV29-1	many	TRBJ2-5	TRBD1	CSLRGQGETQYF	TGCAGCTTACGCGGACAGGGAGAGACCCAGTACTTC
TRBV7-2	-	TRBJ2-1	TRBD2	CASSISGDLLNEQFF	TGTGCCAGCAGCATTAGCGGGGATCTGCTCAATGAGCAGTTCTTC
TRBV7-2	few	TRBJ2-7	TRBD2	CASSLGSQLAGYEQYF	TGTGCCAGCAGCTTAGGATCCCAACTAGCGGGGTACGAGCAGTACTTC
TRBV20-1	many	TRBJ1-1	-	CSARGGRGAFF	TGCAGTGCCCGAGGGGGGCGCGGAGCTTTCTTT
TRBV29-1	-	TRBJ2-1	TRBD2	CSVRPAAGGYNEQFF	TGCAGCGTCCGTCCGGCAGCGGGGGGTTACAATGAGCAGTTCTTC
TRBV12-3/TRBV12-4	few	TRBJ1-5	-	CASTDRGRGGNQPQHF	TGTGCCAGCACCGATCGGGGAAGAGGAGGCAATCAGCCCCAGCATTTT
TRBV20-1	many	TRBJ2-5	-	CSATGARETQYF	TGCAGTGCTACGGGGGCCCGAGAGACCCAGTACTTC
TRBV13	many	TRBJ2-5	TRBD1	CASSIRQGLETQYF	TGTGCCAGCAGCATCAGACAGGGCCTTGAGACCCAGTACTTC
TRBV29-1	many	TRBJ1-1	TRBD1	CSVQGKDRVNTEAFF	TGCAGCGTTCAGGGAAAGGACAGGGTGAACACTGAAGCTTTCTTT
TRBV29-1	many	TRBJ2-3	-	CSVEDRGDGTDTQYF	TGCAGCGTTGAAGATAGGGGGGATGGGACAGATACGCAGTATTTT
TRBV6-5	many	TRBJ2-7	-	CASRTFGPDHEQYF	TGTGCCAGCAGAACATTCGGACCCGACCACGAGCAGTACTTC
TRBV6-2/TRBV6-3	few	TRBJ2-5	-	CASSYRISSQETQYF	TGTGCCAGCAGTTACCGGATATCTAGCCAGGAGACCCAGTACTTC
TRBV20-1	many	TRBJ1-6	-	CSASKGSSYNSPLHF	TGCAGTGCTAGTAAGGGCAGCTCCTATAATTCACCCCTCCACTTT
TRBV4-1	few	TRBJ2-5	-	CASSTLWGSETQYF	TGCGCCAGCAGCACTCTCTGGGGTTCGGAGACCCAGTACTTC
TRBV7-2	many	TRBJ2-1	-	CASSFTANNEQFF	TGTGCCAGCAGCTTCACAGCTAACAATGAGCAGTTCTTC
TRBV20-1	-	TRBJ2-1	TRBD2	CSPLSGTSGGRSYNEQFF	TGCAGTCCCCTCTCCGGGACTAGCGGGGGACGGTCCTACAATGAGCAGTTCTTC
TRBV7-2	few	TRBJ1-3	-	CASSPQTGAGNTIYF	TGTGCCAGCAGCCCTCAGACAGGAGCTGGAAACACCATATATTTT
TRBV20-1	many	TRBJ2-7	-	CSARDKGFEQYF	TGCAGTGCTAGAGATAAGGGGTTCGAGCAGTACTTC
TRBV10-3	few	TRBJ1-5	-	CAISEGPPGQPQHF	TGTGCCATCAGCGAGGGTCCGCCGGGTCAGCCCCAGCATTTT
TRBV15	-	TRBJ1-1	-	CATSSHGPLLPNTEAFF	TGTGCCACCAGCAGTCACGGACCCCTTCTCCCGAACACTGAAGCTTTCTTT
TRBV5-6	few	TRBJ2-7	TRBD1	CASSGPDRGKIVYEQYF	TGTGCCAGCAGCGGACCGGACAGGGGGAAAATAGTCTACGAGCAGTACTTC
TRBV9	-	TRBJ2-7	-	CASSPSPRAGPYEQYF	TGTGCCAGCAGCCCTAGCCCTCGGGCAGGCCCCTACGAGCAGTACTTC
TRBV7-2	few	TRBJ2-7	TRBD2	CASSLDGTSAYEQYF	TGTGCCAGCAGCTTAGATGGGACTAGTGCTTACGAGCAGTACTTC
TRBV5-1	few	TRBJ2-3	TRBD2	CASSLDPSGGQKYF	TGCGCCAGCAGCTTGGATCCTAGCGGGGGGCAGAAGTATTTT
TRBV7-2	-	TRBJ2-7	TRBD2	CASSLGGTRRYEQYF	TGTGCCAGCAGCTTAGGAGGGACTAGGCGCTACGAGCAGTACTTC